This T cell receptor beta chain stems from a study of blood T cell repertoires in COVID-19. The Seattle patients, enrolled during active infection, were followed longitudinally. Trimming took 4 bases from V and 4 from J, leaving 17 bases between them. CDR3 length: 15 residues. CDR1 is SGHDT, CDR2 YYEEEE, per germline. The authors' processing: Amplification from reference gene primers served as the basis for estimated nucleated cell counts. Generated by immunoSEQ multiplex PCR, the TCRdb table keeps only in-frame clones and is missing some. The DNA gave D and trimming, while V, J and clone size come from that table. The sample includes some 250,000 clones, 75% to 85% of them seen just once.

This chain links TRBV5-6 with TRBJ1-1; no clear D gene. This sequence was found in a woman at least 80 years old with COVID-19, enrolled during active disease. Source material: peripheral blood. CDR3 loop: CASSILRLVGTEAFF. The CDR3 DNA is TGTGCCAGCAGCATCCTCAGGCTTGTGGGCACTGAAGCTTTCTTT. The whole variable domain, remainder taken from reference TRBV5-6 and TRBJ1-1, is DAGVTQSPTHLIKTRGQQVTLRCSPKSGHDTVSWYQQALGQGPQFIFQYYEEEERQRGNFPDRFSGHQFPNYSSELNVNALLLGDSALYLCASSILRLVGTEAFFGQGTRLTVV.